Reported below is one T cell receptor beta chain. No antigen is known for it. Pooling was applied to second doses at about 4 or about 12 weeks. The repertoire was sequenced with immunoSEQ multiplex PCR; TCRdb's copy has only in-frame clones and lacks some. The data contain 43,000 or so clones, roughly 91% of them singletons. The record originates from a study of T cell responses to AZD1222 COVID-19 vaccine. General study findings and limits: Once two AZD1222 doses were given, Spike-specific TCR breadth and depth went up. Targeting of unmutated variant regions was reportedly seen in nearly half of spike-specific TCRs.

This CDR3 is built from 13 residues. Germline CDR1 MNHEY, CDR2 SVGAGI. Trimming shortened V by 6 bases and J by 8 bases, and 16 bases separated the two germline ends. V and J are TRBV6-5 and TRBJ1-2; D gene ambiguous. The sequence derives from an adult who received the AZD1222 COVID-19 vaccine. The starting material was peripheral blood, obtained 28 days after the second AZD1222 dose. CDR3: CASSLGRPSGYTF. The DNA for the CDR3 is TGTGCCAGCAGCCTCGGACGCCCCTCCGGCTACACCTTC.